Listed below are T cell receptor beta chains from one sample, sequenced in a study of cytomegalovirus exposure and HLA in healthy donors. Method: immunoSEQ multiplex PCR; TCRdb's copy keeps in-frame clones and lacks some. The sample consists of about 210,000 clones, 78% of them appearing once. The specimen was PBMCs. These receptors were taken from a boy between 10 and 17 years old in good health and CMV-seronegative. CDR3s include the opening cysteine and the closing phenylalanine or tryptophan. The D gene is left open where the match is weak. Rows may omit the clone size; those that give it use once, few, many or a size class.

TRBJ2-7 | - | TRBV7-2 | TRBD2 | TGTGCCAGCTCCTGGTATCTGGGGACTAGCGGGAGGGCAAACTACGAGCAGTACTTC | CASSWYLGTSGRANYEQYF
TRBJ2-5 | - | TRBV2 | TRBD1 | TGTGCCAGCAGTGCCGACAGGGAAGAGACCCAGTACTTC | CASSADREETQYF
TRBJ1-1 | - | TRBV4-2 | - | TGTGCCAGCAGCCAAGGGCAGGGGAACACTGAAGCTTTCTTT | CASSQGQGNTEAFF
TRBJ1-1 | - | TRBV30 | TRBD1 | TGTGCCTGGAGTACAGGGGACAGGGAAGCTTTCTTT | CAWSTGDREAFF
TRBJ1-5 | few | TRBV6-1 | TRBD1 | TGTGCCACCGGACCGGACAGGGGGCATCAGCCCCAGCATTTT | CATGPDRGHQPQHF
TRBJ2-7 | once | TRBV6-1 | TRBD2 | TGTGCCAGCAGCGTTCTAGCGGGAGAACCATACGAGCAGTACTTC | CASSVLAGEPYEQYF
TRBJ1-2 | - | TRBV6-1 | TRBD1 | TGTGCCAGCAGTGACCTTGGGACAGGGCTTTTCTATGGCTACACCTTC | CASSDLGTGLFYGYTF
TRBJ2-7 | - | TRBV30 | TRBD1 | TGTGCCTGGAGTCTCTCATGGGGGGACAGGGCTACCTACGAGCAGTACTTC | CAWSLSWGDRATYEQYF
TRBJ1-1 | - | TRBV19 | - | TGTGCCAGTAGTATAGATCTTGGGCTCGGCTATGAAGCTTTCTTT | CASSIDLGLGYEAFF
TRBJ1-1 | - | TRBV5-4 | - | TGTGCCAGCAGCTTGCCCGTGAACACTGAAGCTTTCTTT | CASSLPVNTEAFF
TRBJ2-4 | - | TRBV4-1 | - | TGCGCCAGCAGCCAAGTGGGAGGCCAAAACATTCAGTACTTC | CASSQVGGQNIQYF
TRBJ2-3 | - | TRBV5-1 | TRBD1 | TGCGCCAGCAGCCAGAGACAGGGTCCGTCAGATACGCAGTATTTT | CASSQRQGPSDTQYF
TRBJ2-7 | - | TRBV2 | TRBD2 | TGTGCCAGCTCTTTAGAGCGGGGCTCCTACGAGCAGTACTTC | CASSLERGSYEQYF
TRBJ1-2 | - | TRBV5-1 | - | TGCGCCAGCAGCTCTACAGGGTCTGGCTACACCTTC | CASSSTGSGYTF
TRBJ2-3 | - | TRBV13 | TRBD2 | TGTGCCAGCAGCGCCGGGACTAGCGGACCAGATACGCAGTATTTT | CASSAGTSGPDTQYF
TRBJ2-7 | - | TRBV10-3 | TRBD1 | TGTGCCATCAGTGTAGGTGGACAGGGGCCCCACGAGCAGTACTTC | CAISVGGQGPHEQYF
TRBJ2-1 | once | TRBV9 | TRBD2 | TGTGCCAGCAGCTCGCGGGGGGGCCGTGGGAATGAGCAGTTCTTC | CASSSRGGRGNEQFF
TRBJ2-3 | - | TRBV10-2 | - | TGCGCCAGCCGACTTAGCGGCACAGATACGCAGTATTTT | CASRLSGTDTQYF
TRBJ2-1 | - | TRBV5-4 | TRBD1 | TGTGCCAGCAGAAGGACAGGGAGGTCCTACAATGAGCAGTTCTTC | CASRRTGRSYNEQFF
TRBJ2-1 | - | TRBV7-9 | - | TGTGCCAGCAGCTTAGACTCTTACTACAATGAGCAGTTCTTC | CASSLDSYYNEQFF
TRBJ2-7 | - | TRBV9 | - | TGTGCCAGCAGCGTCTCTAGCAAGCAAGAGCAGTACTTC | CASSVSSKQEQYF
TRBJ1-1 | few | TRBV6-6 | TRBD1 | TGTGCCAGCAGTAACCGGGACAGGGGTGAAGCTTTCTTT | CASSNRDRGEAFF
TRBJ1-2 | - | TRBV19 | TRBD1 | TGTGCCAGTAGTGGGGGACAGGGGTACTATGGCTACACCTTC | CASSGGQGYYGYTF
TRBJ2-2 | once | TRBV29-1 | TRBD1 | TGCAGCGTGGACAGGGCGGGTACCGGGGAGCTGTTTTTT | CSVDRAGTGELFF
TRBJ2-7 | - | TRBV21-1 | - | TGTGCCCAAATGACGCAGGGGTCGGACGAGCAGTACTTC | CAQMTQGSDEQYF
TRBJ1-1 | - | TRBV29-1 | - | TGCAGCGAGAGGGGAGGCCTTAACACTGAAGCTTTCTTT | CSERGGLNTEAFF
TRBJ1-1 | - | TRBV27 | - | TGTGCCAGCAGTGGCGGGACTCTGAACACTGAAGCTTTCTTT | CASSGGTLNTEAFF
TRBJ1-1 | - | TRBV11-3 | - | TGTGCCAGCAGCTCCGCCTCGGAGGGCACTGAAGCTTTCTTT | CASSSASEGTEAFF
TRBJ2-2 | - | TRBV4-1 | TRBD2 | TGCGCCAGCAGACTCACTAGCGGCCAGAACACCGGGGAGCTGTTTTTT | CASRLTSGQNTGELFF
TRBJ2-6 | - | TRBV5-4 | TRBD1 | TGTGCCAGCAGGGACAGGGTTACAGGGGCCAACGTCCTGACTTTC | CASRDRVTGANVLTF
TRBJ1-2 | - | TRBV27 | TRBD1 | TGTGCCAGCAGCCTCCTTGGGACAGCTAACTATGGCTACACCTTC | CASSLLGTANYGYTF
TRBJ1-3 | few | TRBV11-2 | - | TGTGCCAGCAGCGAAACAGGTTACCGGAGCTATCCTGGAAACACCATATATTTT | CASSETGYRSYPGNTIYF
TRBJ2-3 | - | TRBV5-6 | - | TGTGCCAGCAGCTCGAGGCATACGCAGTATTTT | CASSSRHTQYF
TRBJ2-3 | - | TRBV5-1 | - | TGCGCCAGCAGCTTGCCGGGGACTAGCACAGATACGCAGTATTTT | CASSLPGTSTDTQYF